This T cell receptor (beta chain) was sequenced during a study of spatial heterogeneity in lung cancer. Study-level results: Detection of ubiquitous tumor TCRs in blood was higher at resection than follow-up.

Time point: sample taken at primary tumor resection. Without sorting, whole RNA was sequenced from tumor, nontumor lung or frozen PBMC. Donation came from over 60 patients with untreated early-stage non-small cell lung cancer. This clonotype was counted at least ten times. Its antigen is not known. Per germline, CDR1 SGHTA and CDR2 FQGTGA. The CDR3 spans 13 residues. V was trimmed by 5 bases and J by 10 bases, leaving 15 bases between them. Using its own MiXCR run on the 5' RACE reads, TCRdb lists one record per CDR3 protein. The data show tens of thousands of distinct CDR3 sequences, roughly 13% seen once.

The sample here was PBMCs, taken at surgery. The chain joins TRBV7-3 to TRBJ2-1; tentatively, D is TRBD1 (5 bases). The sequence came from a male donor with early-stage non-small cell lung cancer. In nucleotides, the CDR3 is TGTGCCAGCAGCCCCGGACAAGGGCTGGAGCAGTTCTTC. This encodes CASSPGQGLEQFF.